The next 19 T cell receptor beta chains were all read from a single sample in a study of cytotoxic CD8 clonotypes in ibrutinib-treated CLL. Repertoires were generated with immunoSEQ multiplex PCR, while TCRdb's copy carries only in-frame clones and drops some. The sample records roughly 42,000 clones, 50% to 80% being singletons. Material: PBMCs, obtained after 24 months of ibrutinib treatment. All receptors come from a human donor with chronic lymphocytic leukemia.

The genes are TRBV27 and TRBJ2-5; 7 nucleotides agree with TRBD2. The CDR3 sequence is 17 residues long. V shed 6 bases and J 5 bases; nucleotides not matched to a gene: 18. CDR1 MNHEY and CDR2 SMNVEV come from the germline V gene (reference sequence). CDR3 protein: CASSPLTKTSRVETQYF. The CDR3 coding sequence is TGTGCCAGCAGCCCTTTGACTAAGACTAGCAGAGTGGAGACCCAGTACTTC.

This clone was counted only a few times. The chain joins TRBV28 to TRBJ1-2, with D tentatively TRBD1 (5 bases). Germline values: CDR1 MDHEN, CDR2 SYDVKM. The ends were cut back, 6 bases at V and 5 bases at J, with 22 bases in the middle. The CDR3 is made up of 16 amino acids. The CDR3 nucleotides are TGTGCCAGCAGATCCCAGGGCCACGAGATAGGTTATGGCTACACCTTC. It translates to CASRSQGHEIGYGYTF.

V gene TRBV15 combines with J gene TRBJ2-7; D remains ambiguous. Germline CDR1 reads LNHNV; CDR2 reads YYDKDF (reference sequence). V lost 4 bases to trimming and J lost 5 bases, with 24 bases between them. The CDR3 length is 17 residues. The CDR3 reads CATSIPPPGLSAHEQYF. CDR3 coding DNA: TGTGCCACCAGCATCCCACCACCAGGCTTGTCAGCCCACGAGCAGTACTTC.

This chain connects TRBV7-2 to TRBJ1-1; D gene unclear. This CDR3 comprises 15 residues. Germline V gene data show CDR1 as SGHTA and CDR2 as FQGNSA. V was pared by 3 bases and J by 1 base, with 12 bases between. The CDR3 bases are TGTGCCAGCAGCTTCGCACGGACTGAGAACACTGAAGCTTTCTTT. Translated: CASSFARTENTEAFF.

CDR3 coding DNA: TGTGCCAGCAGCCGGGACAAGAACACCGGGGAGCTGTTTTTT. Translating it yields CASSRDKNTGELFF. The chain combines TRBV7-3 with TRBJ2-2; tentative D call: TRBD1 (6 bases). The V and J ends lost 5 bases and 1 base respectively, with 8 bases between them. CDR3 size: 14 residues. Germline values: CDR1 SGHTA, CDR2 FQGTGA.

CDR3 nucleotide sequence: TGTGCCAGCAGCGCGCGCACTAGCGGCATGGTCACCGGGGAGCTGTTTTTT. This gives the protein CASSARTSGMVTGELFF. The chain joins TRBV9 to TRBJ2-2; TRBD2 matches 8 bases. CDR3 length: 17 residues. V was pared by 3 bases and J by 4 bases, with 11 bases of the junction left unmatched. Germline V gene sequence: CDR1 SGDLS, CDR2 YYNGEE.

This chain joins TRBV4-1 and TRBJ2-1; the D call may be TRBD1 or TRBD2 (6 bases each). V was trimmed by 0 bases and J by 0 bases, leaving 15 bases between them. Germline values: CDR1 MGHRA, CDR2 YSYEKL. The CDR3 runs to 18 residues. CDR3 sequence reads: CASSQEGGLYSSYNEQFF. The DNA for the CDR3 is TGCGCCAGCAGCCAAGAAGGGGGACTTTACAGCTCCTACAATGAGCAGTTCTTC.

This clone appeared a single time. The gene calls are TRBV5-1 and TRBJ2-7; D call uncertain. The CDR3 runs to 16 residues. Trimming removed 0 bases from V and 0 bases from J, with 13 bases in between. Germline V lookup: CDR1 SGHRS, CDR2 YFSETQ. This CDR3 reads CASSLDLDVSSYEQYF. The CDR3 DNA reads as TGCGCCAGCAGCTTGGATCTGGACGTAAGCTCCTACGAGCAGTACTTC.

This clone was found many times. The J gene is TRBJ2-5, the V gene TRBV7-9; TRBD2 aligns across 10 bases. Germline lookup yields CDR1 SEHNR and CDR2 FQNEAQ (reference sequence). This CDR3 has 14 amino acids. J lost 9 bases, V lost 3 bases, and 7 bases had no gene match. CDR3 protein: CASSFLAGARAQYF. CDR3 DNA sequence: TGTGCCAGCAGCTTCCTAGCGGGAGCACGGGCCCAGTACTTC. The whole variable domain, filled in from reference TRBV7-9 and TRBJ2-5, reads DTGVSQNPRHKITKRGQNVTFRCDPISEHNRLYWYRQTLGQGPEFLTYFQNEAQLEKSRLLSDRFSAERPKGSFSTLEIQRTEQGDSAMYLCASSFLAGARAQYFGPGTRLLVL.

This clone was recorded once. The chain employs TRBV2 and TRBJ2-3; perhaps TRBD2 as D (5 bases). With 6 bases removed from V and 3 bases from J, the gap between germline ends came to 13 bases. CDR1 and CDR2 from the germline V gene are SNHLY and FYNNEI. This CDR3 is built from 14 residues. CDR3 sequence reads: CASRSGLMTDTQYF. The CDR3 DNA follows: TGTGCCAGCAGATCCGGACTCATGACAGATACGCAGTATTTT.

This clone was counted at least ten times. CDR3 sequence reads: CASSLEHEQYF. In DNA, the CDR3 is TGCGCCAGCAGCTTAGAGCACGAGCAGTACTTC. The chain employs TRBV5-1 and TRBJ2-7; D uncertain. V was clipped by 2 bases and J by 5 bases, with 5 bases between them. This CDR3 spans 11 amino acids. From germline, CDR1 is SGHRS and CDR2 YFSETQ.

V gene TRBV7-9 combines with J gene TRBJ2-7, with D possibly TRBD1 on 6 matching bases. V lost 5 bases, J lost 0 bases, and 14 bases lay in between. The CDR3 covers 15 residues. CDR1 is SEHNR, CDR2 FQNEAQ, per germline (reference sequence). The CDR3 DNA follows: TGTGCCAGCAGCCGGGGACAAAAAAGCTCCTACGAGCAGTACTTC. It codes for CASSRGQKSSYEQYF.

The chain combines TRBV7-3 with TRBJ2-7, with D unresolved. Germline CDR1 and CDR2: SGHTA and FQGTGA. V shed 6 bases and J shed 0 bases, with 15 bases lying between them. CDR3 size: 15 residues. CDR3 DNA sequence: TGTGCCAGCAGTTTGACGGGTTCCCCCTCCTACGAGCAGTACTTC. Its protein is CASSLTGSPSYEQYF.

This clone was observed a few times. The rearrangement links TRBV7-8 to TRBJ1-5; D is unclear. The CDR3 length is 19 residues. Trimming left V 3 bases short and J 0 bases short, with 21 bases between. Germline CDR1 reads SGHVS; CDR2 reads FQNEAQ. The CDR3 is CASSFSGASTTYSNQPQHF. The CDR3, as DNA: TGTGCCAGCAGCTTCTCAGGCGCTTCCACAACCTATAGCAATCAGCCCCAGCATTTT.

The CDR3 DNA is TGTGCCAGTAGTGCGGCGGGACTAGCAGTCCACGAGCAGTACTTC. As protein: CASSAAGLAVHEQYF. The chain has TRBV19 and TRBJ2-7; 9 positions agree with TRBD2. The CDR3 is made up of 15 amino acids. The V gene's germline CDR1 is LNHDA and CDR2 SQIVND (reference sequence). Unmatched junction bases numbered 10, after V lost 5 bases and J lost 5 bases. Full variable domain (rest looked up from reference TRBV19 and TRBJ2-7): DGGITQSPKYLFRKEGQNVTLSCEQNLNHDAMYWYRQDPGQGLRLIYYSQIVNDFQKGDIAEGYSVSREKKESFPLTVTSAQKNPTAFYLCASSAAGLAVHEQYFGPGTRLTVT.

This chain joins TRBV29-1 and TRBJ2-7, with D perhaps being TRBD1 or TRBD2 (6 bases each). The V end was cut by 4 bases, the J end by 5 bases, with 12 bases between. Germline lookup yields CDR1 SQVTM and CDR2 ANQGSEA. This CDR3 comprises 12 residues. CDR3 nucleotide sequence: TGCAGCGTTGGGGTAGGGGGGAACGAGCAGTACTTC. This gives the protein CSVGVGGNEQYF.

The gene calls are TRBV7-2 and TRBJ1-6; 8 bases agree with TRBD1. Germline V gene sequence: CDR1 SGHTA, CDR2 FQGNSA. V was pared by 5 bases and J by 4 bases, with 10 bases of the junction left unmatched. The CDR3 totals 17 residues. As DNA, the CDR3 is TGTGCCAGCAGCCGGGACAGGACCTCAAGTTATAATTCACCCCTCCACTTT. Its protein product is CASSRDRTSSYNSPLHF. Drawing the rest from reference TRBV7-2 and TRBJ1-6, the complete variable domain is GAGVSQSPSNKVTEKGKDVELRCDPISGHTALYWYRQSLGQGLEFLIYFQGNSAPDKSGLPSDRFSAERTGGSVSTLTIQRTQQEDSAVYLCASSRDRTSSYNSPLHFGNGTRLTVT.

The rearrangement links TRBV15 to TRBJ2-7; TRBD1 agrees at 7 bases. The CDR3 runs to 15 residues. The V gene's germline CDR1 is LNHNV and CDR2 YYDKDF (reference sequence). With V trimmed by 5 bases and J by 0 bases, 7 bases remained unmatched. The DNA for the CDR3 is TGTGCCACCAGCGCCTACAGGGGAAGCTCCTACGAGCAGTACTTC. It encodes CATSAYRGSSYEQYF.

V usage is TRBV2 and J usage is TRBJ1-1; D is perhaps TRBD1 (5 bases). The germline V gene has CDR1 SNHLY and CDR2 FYNNEI. V gave up 6 bases and J gave up 1 base, with 12 bases separating them. The CDR3 consists of 14 residues. The CDR3 here is CASRWQGENTEAFF. The DNA of the CDR3 is TGTGCCAGCAGGTGGCAGGGAGAGAACACTGAAGCTTTCTTT.